Listed below are T cell receptor beta chains from one sample, sequenced in a study of memory CD4+ T cells and cytomegalovirus serostatus. Sequencing was performed with immunoSEQ multiplex PCR; in TCRdb, only in-frame clones are kept and a portion is missing. The repertoire holds some 59,000 clones, with around 86% as singletons. The sequencing sample was made of memory CD4+ T cells from blood. These receptor sequences come from an adult in good health and CMV-seronegative. CDR3s include the opening cysteine and the closing phenylalanine or tryptophan. Fields, in order: clone size, J gene, D gene, V gene, CDR3 DNA, CDR3 protein. A D gene is named only where the DNA matches it firmly. Some rows mark clone size as missing; the rest say once, few, many or name a class of expanded clone.

size: -
J: TRBJ2-2
D: -
V: TRBV11-3
DNA: TGTGCCAGCAGCTTAGATCCACAGTCGAACACCGGGGAGCTGTTTTTT
CDR3: CASSLDPQSNTGELFF

size: -
J: TRBJ2-2
D: TRBD1
V: TRBV9
DNA: TGTGCCAGCAGCGTGACAGGGGGGTACGGCGGGGAGCTGTTTTTT
CDR3: CASSVTGGYGGELFF

size: -
J: TRBJ2-5
D: -
V: TRBV18
DNA: TGTGCCAGCTCGCGACCAGAGCAAGAGACCCAGTACTTC
CDR3: CASSRPEQETQYF

size: -
J: TRBJ2-1
D: TRBD2
V: TRBV5-1
DNA: TGCGCCAGCAGCACCGGACTAGCGGCCTATAAAAGCGATGAGCAGTTCTTC
CDR3: CASSTGLAAYKSDEQFF

size: -
J: TRBJ2-7
D: -
V: TRBV19
DNA: TGTGCCAGTAGTTCCGGGTACGAGGTAGACTTC
CDR3: CASSSGYEVDF

size: -
J: TRBJ1-5
D: -
V: TRBV18
DNA: TGTGCCAGCTCCCCGGGTTATAGCAATCAGCCCCAGCATTTT
CDR3: CASSPGYSNQPQHF

size: -
J: TRBJ1-1
D: -
V: TRBV7-9
DNA: TGTGCCAGCAGCTTGGCCGGGACGAACACTGAAGCTTTCTTT
CDR3: CASSLAGTNTEAFF

size: -
J: TRBJ2-5
D: -
V: TRBV6-5
DNA: TGTGCCAGCAGTTACTCCGTTGGGCGGAGCCAAGAGACCCAGTACTTC
CDR3: CASSYSVGRSQETQYF

size: -
J: TRBJ1-3
D: -
V: TRBV4-1
DNA: TGCGCCAGCAGCCAATCGCCCCGGGCCGCTGCTGGAAACACCATATATTTT
CDR3: CASSQSPRAAAGNTIYF

size: -
J: TRBJ1-5
D: -
V: TRBV18
DNA: TGTGCCAGCTCACCGCGGGAGGGAGGCAATCAGCCCCAGCATTTT
CDR3: CASSPREGGNQPQHF

size: -
J: TRBJ2-7
D: TRBD2
V: TRBV6-5
DNA: TGTGCCAGCAGTTACAATGGAGCGGGGGGAACCTACGAGCAGTACTTC
CDR3: CASSYNGAGGTYEQYF

size: -
J: TRBJ2-6
D: -
V: TRBV28
DNA: TGTGCCAGCAGGCGTCAAGGGGCCAACGTCCTGACTTTC
CDR3: CASRRQGANVLTF

size: -
J: TRBJ2-3
D: TRBD2
V: TRBV5-1
DNA: TGCGCCAGCAGCTTGGAGGGACTAGCGGCCACAGATACGCAGTATTTT
CDR3: CASSLEGLAATDTQYF

size: -
J: TRBJ2-7
D: -
V: TRBV30
DNA: TGTGCCTGGGGGGGCACCTCGGGGCAGTACTTC
CDR3: CAWGGTSGQYF

size: -
J: TRBJ2-1
D: TRBD2
V: TRBV15
DNA: TGTGCCACCAGCAGTGGGGGGGTTGGGAATGAGCAGTTCTTC
CDR3: CATSSGGVGNEQFF

size: -
J: TRBJ2-1
D: TRBD1
V: TRBV5-6
DNA: TGTGCCAGCAGCTTTATCCTTTCGGGACAGGGTGGCAATGAGCAGTTCTTC
CDR3: CASSFILSGQGGNEQFF

size: -
J: TRBJ2-1
D: TRBD1
V: TRBV7-9
DNA: TGTGCCAGCAGCAAAGCTGCGGGGACAGGGTTGAATGAGCAGTTCTTC
CDR3: CASSKAAGTGLNEQFF

size: once
J: TRBJ2-1
D: -
V: TRBV7-3
DNA: TGTGCCAGCAGCTTAACGACGGGCGACCCGTACTACAATGAGCAGTTCTTC
CDR3: CASSLTTGDPYYNEQFF

size: -
J: TRBJ1-1
D: TRBD1
V: TRBV10-3
DNA: TGTGCCATCAGCAGGGGGGGGATGAACACTGAAGCTTTCTTT
CDR3: CAISRGGMNTEAFF

size: -
J: TRBJ1-5
D: -
V: TRBV30
DNA: TGTGCCTGGAGTGACGGGATACGTCAGCCCCAGCATTTT
CDR3: CAWSDGIRQPQHF

size: -
J: TRBJ1-1
D: -
V: TRBV7-8
DNA: TGTGCCAGCAGCTTAGTAGGCGGGAACACTGAAGCTTTCTTT
CDR3: CASSLVGGNTEAFF

size: -
J: TRBJ1-2
D: -
V: TRBV30
DNA: TGTGCCTGGGAGCGGCAGGGGATCCCCCGTGGCTATGGCTACACCTTC
CDR3: CAWERQGIPRGYGYTF

size: -
J: TRBJ1-5
D: -
V: TRBV30
DNA: TGTGCCTGGAGTCGTCTCTTCAATCAGCCCCAGCATTTT
CDR3: CAWSRLFNQPQHF

size: few
J: TRBJ1-5
D: -
V: TRBV25-1
DNA: TGTGCCAGCAGTGGAGGAGGAGGAAGGGGCAATCAGCCCCAGCATTTT
CDR3: CASSGGGGRGNQPQHF

size: -
J: TRBJ2-2
D: -
V: TRBV7-9
DNA: TGTGCCAGCAGCTTAGGGAGGTCGGACACCGGGGAGCTGTTTTTT
CDR3: CASSLGRSDTGELFF

size: few
J: TRBJ2-7
D: TRBD2
V: TRBV6-4
DNA: TGTGCCAGCAGTGACGTGGGGCTAGCGGAGGCCTACGAGCAGTACTTC
CDR3: CASSDVGLAEAYEQYF

size: medium-sized
J: TRBJ2-7
D: -
V: TRBV2
DNA: TGTGCCAGCAGTGAAGTAAGCCGATACGAGCAGTACTTC
CDR3: CASSEVSRYEQYF

size: once
J: TRBJ2-1
D: -
V: TRBV6-1
DNA: TGTGCCAGCAGTGAAATGGGTGGCGAGCAGTTCTTC
CDR3: CASSEMGGEQFF

size: few
J: TRBJ1-5
D: -
V: TRBV7-6
DNA: TGTGCCAGCAGCTCCCGGCCGGGGCCGAATCAGCCCCAGCATTTT
CDR3: CASSSRPGPNQPQHF

size: -
J: TRBJ2-7
D: TRBD1
V: TRBV9
DNA: TGTGCCAGCAGCGCGATGGACAGGGGGTTGTCCTACGAGCAGTACTTC
CDR3: CASSAMDRGLSYEQYF

size: few
J: TRBJ1-5
D: -
V: TRBV28
DNA: TGTGCCAGCAGTACCGGCGGGGGCAATCAGCCCCAGCATTTT
CDR3: CASSTGGGNQPQHF

size: -
J: TRBJ2-5
D: TRBD2
V: TRBV19
DNA: TGTGCCAGTAGTATAAGGAGTGCGACTAGCCGAGAGACCCAGTACTTC
CDR3: CASSIRSATSRETQYF

size: once
J: TRBJ2-7
D: TRBD2
V: TRBV2
DNA: TGTGCCAGCAGTGTTAGCGGGAGGACCTACGAGCAGTACTTC
CDR3: CASSVSGRTYEQYF

size: -
J: TRBJ2-7
D: -
V: TRBV5-1
DNA: TGCGCCAGCAGCTTTCTTGGTGGTAGGGCCGAGCAGTACTTC
CDR3: CASSFLGGRAEQYF

size: -
J: TRBJ1-2
D: -
V: TRBV28
DNA: TGTGCCAGCAGTAACGACAACTATGGCTACACCTTC
CDR3: CASSNDNYGYTF

size: -
J: TRBJ2-1
D: TRBD1
V: TRBV2
DNA: TGTGCCAGCAGACAGGGGTGGGAGCAGTTCTTC
CDR3: CASRQGWEQFF

size: -
J: TRBJ2-1
D: -
V: TRBV6-6
DNA: TGTGCCAGCAGTCGCCCTTCTCGAGATTACAATGAGCAGTTCTTC
CDR3: CASSRPSRDYNEQFF

size: -
J: TRBJ2-5
D: -
V: TRBV5-1
DNA: TGCGCCAGCAGCTCAGAGACGGGGAAAGAGACCCAGTACTTC
CDR3: CASSSETGKETQYF

size: -
J: TRBJ1-2
D: -
V: TRBV10-3
DNA: TGTGCCATCGGACAGAACTATGGCTACACCTTC
CDR3: CAIGQNYGYTF

size: -
J: TRBJ2-3
D: -
V: TRBV6-1
DNA: TGTGCCATCCGGGATCTCGACACAGATACGCAGTATTTT
CDR3: CAIRDLDTDTQYF

size: -
J: TRBJ1-4
D: -
V: TRBV19
DNA: TGTGCCACCGCGGGACTGACTAATGAAAAACTGTTTTTT
CDR3: CATAGLTNEKLFF

size: -
J: TRBJ2-2
D: TRBD2
V: TRBV27
DNA: TGTGCCAGCAGTTCCCGACTAGCGGGAGGGCCAACGAACACCGGGGAGCTGTTTTTT
CDR3: CASSSRLAGGPTNTGELFF

size: -
J: TRBJ2-5
D: -
V: TRBV7-9
DNA: TGTGCCAGCAGCAGCCCTGGACAGTTAGCCCTATATTGGGAGACCCAGTACTTC
CDR3: CASSSPGQLALYWETQYF

size: -
J: TRBJ2-2
D: -
V: TRBV7-7
DNA: TGTGCCAGCAGCTTACTCGGGGGTTCGAACACCGGGGAGCTGTTTTTT
CDR3: CASSLLGGSNTGELFF